A selection of T cell receptor beta chains follows, all from one sample in a study of T cells in Graves' hyperthyroidism and ophthalmopathy. MiXCR, applied by TCRdb to the multiplex PCR reads, yields one record per CDR3 protein. The table has 500,000 to 700,000 distinct CDR3 sequences, roughly a sixth seen once. Material for sequencing was blood. The receptors were gathered from a woman between 18 and 30 years old with Graves' hyperthyroidism. Both conserved end residues are part of each CDR3. D genes are given only for firm matches. Where a row states a size, it is once, few, many or the class of an expanded clone; other rows omit it.

d_call clone_size j_call v_call cdr3_nt cdr3_aa
NA NA TRBJ2-3 TRBV7-9 TGTGCCAGCAGCCCCGGGACAAGAGGGTCCACAGATACGCAGTATTTT CASSPGTRGSTDTQYF
TRBD2 few TRBJ2-5 TRBV5-1 TGCGCCAGCAGCCATGGACTAGCGGGAGTACCTCAAGAGACCCAGTACTTC CASSHGLAGVPQETQYF
TRBD2 many TRBJ2-3 TRBV7-9 TGTGCCAGCAGAATCCGCGGGAGGGCCACAGATACGCAGTATTTT CASRIRGRATDTQYF
TRBD2 few TRBJ2-1 TRBV20-1 TGCAGTGCTAGAGATTTAAGAAGAGGTAGCGGGGCCTACAATGAGCAGTTCTTC CSARDLRRGSGAYNEQFF
NA NA TRBJ1-1 TRBV20-1 TGCAGTGCTGGGGACCCTAAGGGGAGCACTGAAGCTTTCTTT CSAGDPKGSTEAFF
TRBD1 many TRBJ2-7 TRBV4-1 TGCGCCAGCAGCCAAGGGACAGGGTTTCCCGAGCAGTACTTC CASSQGTGFPEQYF
NA many TRBJ1-1 TRBV12-5 TGTGCTAGTGGTTTGGTTCAGAGATCGAACACTGAAGCTTTCTTT CASGLVQRSNTEAFF
NA many TRBJ1-1 TRBV2 TGTGCCAGCATGGGGGGAGGCACTGAAGCTTTCTTT CASMGGGTEAFF
NA NA TRBJ2-1 TRBV19 TGTGCCAGTAGTCTCCCCCTCAGCTCGAGCTCCTACAATGAGCAGTTCTTC CASSLPLSSSSYNEQFF
TRBD2 NA TRBJ2-4 TRBV2 TGTGCCAGCACTGCGGGGGAGGGAAACATTCAGTACTTC CASTAGEGNIQYF
NA many TRBJ1-1 TRBV5-1 TGCGCCAGCAGCTTCCAGTTGAACACTGAAGCTTTCTTT CASSFQLNTEAFF
NA few TRBJ2-7 TRBV25-1 TGTGCCAGCAGTCGGGTCTCACCTTACGAGCAGTACTTC CASSRVSPYEQYF
NA many TRBJ2-7 TRBV7-8 TGTGCCAGCAGCCACGCGCAGCCCTACGAGCAGTACTTC CASSHAQPYEQYF
TRBD1 few TRBJ2-2 TRBV5-1 TGCGCCACCCGGACAGGATTATCGAACACCGGGGAGCTGTTTTTT CATRTGLSNTGELFF
TRBD2 many TRBJ2-7 TRBV20-1 TGCAGTGCTAGTCTGGGACTAGAAATCTACGAGCAGTACTTC CSASLGLEIYEQYF
TRBD2 NA TRBJ2-5 TRBV5-1 TGCGCCAGCAGCTTGGGGGCGACTAGCGGGAGTCAAGAGACCCAGTACTTC CASSLGATSGSQETQYF
NA many TRBJ2-3 TRBV3-1 TGTGCCAGCAGCCAACCGGGACGTACAGATACGCAGTATTTT CASSQPGRTDTQYF
TRBD2 many TRBJ2-1 TRBV11-3 TGTGCCAGCAGCCCAACTAGCGGGAGATACAATGAGCAGTTCTTC CASSPTSGRYNEQFF
NA many TRBJ1-1 TRBV18 TGTGCCAGCTCACCATACCGGACGGTGGGGACTGAAGCTTTCTTT CASSPYRTVGTEAFF
NA many TRBJ1-2 TRBV12-3/TRBV12-4 TGTGCCAGCAGTTTCCCTAATGTGGGTAGTGATGGCTACACCTTC CASSFPNVGSDGYTF
NA few TRBJ2-3 TRBV5-1 TGCGCCAGCAGCCGAACCGGGGAAGGCACAGATACGCAGTATTTT CASSRTGEGTDTQYF
TRBD1 NA TRBJ2-1 TRBV9 TGTGCCAGCTCCCCAGACCCGGGACAGGGGATTAATGAGCAGTTCTTC CASSPDPGQGINEQFF
TRBD1 NA TRBJ2-5 TRBV5-1 TGCGCCTGCAGCTCGCAAGGGACAGGGAGAGAGACCCAGTACTTC CACSSQGTGRETQYF
TRBD2 NA TRBJ2-3 TRBV9 TGTGCCAGCAACCCCCATCTAGCGGGGGGGCGAGATACGCAGTATTTT CASNPHLAGGRDTQYF
TRBD2 many TRBJ2-1 TRBV7-9 TGTGCCAGCCAAAGTCTAGCGGGAGGAATTGAGCAGTTCTTC CASQSLAGGIEQFF
TRBD2 many TRBJ2-3 TRBV5-1 TGCGCCAGCAGCTCAAGACTAGCGGGAGAAGCAGATACGCAGTATTTT CASSSRLAGEADTQYF
TRBD2 NA TRBJ2-7 TRBV20-1 TGCAGTGCTAGTTTGGGGGGGGGGTACGAGCAGTACTTC CSASLGGGYEQYF
TRBD1 many TRBJ2-1 TRBV7-2 TGTGCCAGCCAAGGAGGAACCGGGACAGGACTCGGCAATGAGCAGTTCTTC CASQGGTGTGLGNEQFF
TRBD1 many TRBJ2-1 TRBV12-5 TGTGCTAGTGGTTTGGTAGGGGCAGGGGGCTCCCTCATTCGCTACAATGAGCAGTTCTTC CASGLVGAGGSLIRYNEQFF
NA NA TRBJ2-3 TRBV27 TGTGCCAGCAGTTCCCAGCCCGGGCCAGATACGCAGTATTTT CASSSQPGPDTQYF
TRBD1 few TRBJ1-5 TRBV12-3/TRBV12-4 TGTGCCAGCAGTCCTGCCCCAGGGGGCGGTCAGCCCCAGCATTTT CASSPAPGGGQPQHF
TRBD1 few TRBJ2-3 TRBV24-1 TGTGCCACAGGACAGGGTCGCCCAGATACGCAGTATTTT CATGQGRPDTQYF
NA NA TRBJ2-1 TRBV9 TGTGCCAGCAGCCCACATCAGGGGACCTCCTACAATGAGCAGTTCTTC CASSPHQGTSYNEQFF
TRBD2 few TRBJ2-1 TRBV6-2/TRBV6-3 TGTGCCAGCAGTTACCCGCCGGGACTAGCGGGGAACAATGAGCAGTTCTTC CASSYPPGLAGNNEQFF
TRBD2 NA TRBJ2-1 TRBV12-5 TGTGCTAGTGGTTTGGTTGTTAGCGGGGGGTCCTATGAGCAGTTCTTC CASGLVVSGGSYEQFF
TRBD2 many TRBJ2-1 TRBV28 TGTGCCAGCAGGGTCGGACTAGCGGGGTCGAACAATGAGCAGTTCTTC CASRVGLAGSNNEQFF
TRBD1 few TRBJ1-5 TRBV19 TGTGCCAGTAGCACCGTCAGGGGGCGCGTCGATCAGCCCCAGCATTTT CASSTVRGRVDQPQHF
NA many TRBJ1-5 TRBV7-9 TGTGCCAGCAGCTATAGCAATCAGCCCCAGCATTTT CASSYSNQPQHF
TRBD1 NA TRBJ1-1 TRBV11-3 TGTGCCAGCAGCCGGACCACAGGGGAAGGGGGTGAAGCTTTCTTT CASSRTTGEGGEAFF
NA NA TRBJ2-1 TRBV19 TGTGCCAGTAGTATGGGTCAGGACCCCTACAATGAGCAGTTCTTC CASSMGQDPYNEQFF
TRBD2 NA TRBJ2-5 TRBV6-9 TGTGCCAGCAGCTTACTAGCGGGGGACGCGCGGACCCAGTACTTC CASSLLAGDARTQYF
NA few TRBJ2-3 TRBV18 TGTGCCAGCTCACCACCACCAGGGCCGAGTGATACGCAGTATTTT CASSPPPGPSDTQYF
NA NA TRBJ2-3 TRBV2 TGCGCCAGCAGTGAGACAGCTTCTAGCACCGATACGCAGTATTTT CASSETASSTDTQYF
NA NA TRBJ1-3 TRBV7-2 TGTGCCAGCAGCCCGATCGCAAGCTCTGGAAACACCATATATTTT CASSPIASSGNTIYF
TRBD2 many TRBJ2-5 TRBV12-3/TRBV12-4 TGTGCCAGCAGCCCTAGCGGGGGGGCTAAAGAGACCCAGTACTTC CASSPSGGAKETQYF
NA NA TRBJ2-5 TRBV5-1 TGCGCCAGCAGCTTGGAGACAGGTGGGGTCTACGCCCAGTACTTC CASSLETGGVYAQYF
TRBD2 many TRBJ2-7 TRBV9 TGTGCCAGCAGCGGGGTAGCGGGAGTACGGGAGCAGTACTTC CASSGVAGVREQYF
NA many TRBJ1-1 TRBV12-3/TRBV12-4 TGTGCCAGCAGTCCGTGGGGAGGGCCGAACACTGAAGCTTTCTTT CASSPWGGPNTEAFF
NA NA TRBJ1-5 TRBV7-9 TGTACCAGCAGCTTAGATAGTCAGCCCCAGCATTTT CTSSLDSQPQHF
TRBD2 NA TRBJ2-1 TRBV28 TGTGCCAGCAGTCCCCGTCTGGCTAGCGGGGACAATGAGCAGTTCTTC CASSPRLASGDNEQFF
NA many TRBJ2-1 TRBV7-9 TGTGCCAGCAGCTCCCAACAGGGAAACAATGAGCAGTTCTTC CASSSQQGNNEQFF
NA few TRBJ1-6 TRBV12-3/TRBV12-4 TGTGCCAGCACCCTCTGTCTAACATCCTCCTATAATTCACCCCTCCACTTT CASTLCLTSSYNSPLHF
NA few TRBJ1-2 TRBV30 TGTGCCTGGAGTGTACCTGATGGCTACACCTTC CAWSVPDGYTF
NA NA TRBJ2-7 TRBV7-9 TGTGCCAGCAGGTCGGGTGGGGGTAACGAGCAGTACTTC CASRSGGGNEQYF
NA NA TRBJ1-5 TRBV5-1 TGCGCCAGCAGCTTGACCACAGGGATGGGCAATCAGCCCCAGCATTTT CASSLTTGMGNQPQHF
TRBD1 many TRBJ2-4 TRBV18 TGTGCCAGCAGTGCGACAGGGGAAGGCATTCAGTACTTC CASSATGEGIQYF
NA many TRBJ2-1 TRBV18 TGTGCCAGCTCACGAAGGGGTGGAGATGAGCAGTTCTTC CASSRRGGDEQFF
TRBD1 many TRBJ2-7 TRBV2 TGTGCCAGCATGAGACAGGGTTACGAGCAGTACTTC CASMRQGYEQYF
NA NA TRBJ1-5 TRBV20-1 TGCAGTGCTAGTTCTGTACGGGATGGGCCCCAGCATTTT CSASSVRDGPQHF
TRBD1 many TRBJ1-1 TRBV11-2 TGTGCCAGCAGCTTTACAGGGGGGGGTGGGACTGAAGCTTTCTTT CASSFTGGGGTEAFF